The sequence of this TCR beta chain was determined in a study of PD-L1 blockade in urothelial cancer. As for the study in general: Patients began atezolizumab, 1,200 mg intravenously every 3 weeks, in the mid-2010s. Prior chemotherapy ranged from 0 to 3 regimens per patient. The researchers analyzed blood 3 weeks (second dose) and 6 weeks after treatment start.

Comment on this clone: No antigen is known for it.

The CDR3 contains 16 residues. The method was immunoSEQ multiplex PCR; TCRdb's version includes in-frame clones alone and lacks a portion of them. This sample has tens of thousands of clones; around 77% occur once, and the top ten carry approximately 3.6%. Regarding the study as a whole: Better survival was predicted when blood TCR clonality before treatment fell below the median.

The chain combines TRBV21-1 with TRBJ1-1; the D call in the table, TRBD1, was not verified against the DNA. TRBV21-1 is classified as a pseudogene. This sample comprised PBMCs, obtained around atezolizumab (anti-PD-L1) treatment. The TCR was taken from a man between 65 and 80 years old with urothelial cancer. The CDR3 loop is CASSLSLDTIRTEAFF. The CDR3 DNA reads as TGTGCCAGCAGTCTGTCCTTAGACACAATTCGCACTGAAGCTTTCTTT.